The 28 T cell receptor beta chains reported below all come from one sample, sequenced in a study of T cell changes during pregnancy in multiple sclerosis. Generated by immunoSEQ multiplex PCR, the TCRdb table keeps only in-frame clones and is missing some. This table holds around 63,000 clones, 75% to 95% found once. The source material was peripheral blood, sampled in the third trimester of pregnancy. The receptors were gathered from a female donor in good health, enrolled as a control in a pregnancy study.

The CDR3 region has the DNA TGTGCCAGCAGCCCGCGGGACAGGGCTCAGGGCACTGAAGCTTTCTTT. Its translation is CASSPRDRAQGTEAFF. The chain couples TRBV7-9 to TRBJ1-1, with 9 bases that match TRBD1. Per the germline V gene, CDR1 is SEHNR and CDR2 is FQNEAQ (reference sequence). The trim removed 5 bases at V and 4 bases at J, leaving 11 bases unmatched. This CDR3 spans 16 amino acids.

This clone was recorded a few times. This chain uses TRBV9 with TRBJ1-1; a possible D gene is TRBD1 (5 bases). V was pared by 4 bases and J by 6 bases, with 13 bases between. Germline V CDR1 and CDR2: SGDLS, YYNGEE. The CDR3 contains 13 residues. The CDR3 spells CASSKSTASEAFF. As DNA, the CDR3 is TGTGCCAGCAGCAAGTCGACAGCCTCTGAAGCTTTCTTT.

CDR3 amino acids: CASSPSMGGLEAFF. The CDR3 DNA reads as TGCGCCAGCAGCCCATCAATGGGAGGTCTTGAAGCTTTCTTT. The chain recombines TRBV4-1 with TRBJ1-1; D is unclear. Germline V gives CDR1 MGHRA, CDR2 YSYEKL. This CDR3 region has 14 residues. V gave up 4 bases and J gave up 7 bases, with 16 bases separating them.

The genes are TRBV15 and TRBJ2-5; weak D call: TRBD1 (6 bases). The CDR3 extends over 14 amino acids. With 0 bases removed from V and 7 bases from J, the gap between germline ends came to 12 bases. Germline V gene sequence: CDR1 LNHNV, CDR2 YYDKDF (reference sequence). CDR3 region: CATSRDTGLGTQYF. The CDR3 nucleotides are TGTGCCACCAGCAGAGATACAGGGTTGGGGACCCAGTACTTC.

The gene calls are TRBV7-9 and TRBJ2-5, with a possible D match to TRBD2 (6 bases). The germline V gene encodes CDR1 SEHNR and CDR2 FQNEAQ (reference sequence). V was trimmed by 5 bases and J by 2 bases, leaving 18 bases between them. The CDR3 sequence is 16 residues long. CDR3 in amino acids: CASSPHNGGLQETQYF. The CDR3 region has the DNA TGTGCCAGCAGCCCCCACAACGGAGGGTTGCAAGAGACCCAGTACTTC.

The V call is TRBV5-6, the J call TRBJ1-2; possible D gene TRBD1, 5 bases. CDR1 SGHDT and CDR2 YYEEEE come from the germline V gene. The CDR3 consists of 13 residues. The V and J ends lost 3 bases and 5 bases respectively, with 11 bases between them. CDR3 DNA sequence: TGTGCCAGCAGCTCATTGACAGAATATGGCTACACCTTC. Residues: CASSSLTEYGYTF. The full variable domain, completed using reference TRBV5-6 and TRBJ1-2, is DAGVTQSPTHLIKTRGQQVTLRCSPKSGHDTVSWYQQALGQGPQFIFQYYEEEERQRGNFPDRFSGHQFPNYSSELNVNALLLGDSALYLCASSSLTEYGYTFGSGTRLTVV.

This chain joins TRBV7-9 and TRBJ2-3; a weak D match, TRBD2 (6 bases). The V gene lost 5 bases and the J gene lost 4 bases, with 13 bases spanning the gap. CDR1 and CDR2 (germline): SEHNR, FQNEAQ (reference sequence). The CDR3 extends over 14 amino acids. The CDR3 DNA is TGTGCCAGCAGCAGGGACTTAGCGCCAGATACGCAGTATTTT. This translates into CASSRDLAPDTQYF.

The chain combines TRBV27 with TRBJ1-6, with D uncertain. The CDR3 runs 16 residues. V was trimmed by 7 bases and J by 4 bases, leaving 17 bases between them. From germline, CDR1 is MNHEY and CDR2 SMNVEV (reference sequence). The CDR3 protein is CASTPFPLYYNSPLHF. CDR3 DNA: TGTGCCAGCACCCCCTTCCCACTCTATTATAATTCACCCCTCCACTTT.

This clone appeared a single time. The V gene is TRBV5-1, the J gene TRBJ2-5; no definite D call. This CDR3 is 12 amino acids long. Trimming pared 0 bases from V and 11 bases from J, leaving 11 bases between. The germline CDR1 and CDR2 sequences are SGHRS and YFSETQ. The CDR3 reads CASSLGRLGQYF. The CDR3 coding sequence is TGCGCCAGCAGCTTGGGCCGACTCGGGCAGTACTTC.

The chain has TRBV6-5 and TRBJ1-3; 8 bases are a match to TRBD1. Germline V lookup: CDR1 MNHEY, CDR2 SVGAGI. This CDR3 is 15 amino acids long. The trim removed 6 bases at V and 0 bases at J, leaving 4 bases unmatched. CDR3 DNA sequence: TGTGCCAGCAGGCCCACAGGGGGCTCTGGAAACACCATATATTTT. Amino acids: CASRPTGGSGNTIYF.

This clone was detected only once. V and J are TRBV7-9 and TRBJ2-7, with TRBD1 matching 7 bases. CDR3 length equals 17 residues. With 5 bases clipped from V and 1 base from J, the junction kept 14 bases outside the gene matches. Germline V CDR1 and CDR2: SEHNR, FQNEAQ (reference sequence). The CDR3 DNA reads TGTGCCAGCAGCCCCTCCCGACAGGGTCAATTTTCCTACGAGCAGTACTTC. Translation: CASSPSRQGQFSYEQYF.

This chain uses TRBV18 with TRBJ1-1; 8 bases are a match to TRBD1. CDR3 length equals 14 residues. Germline V gene lookup returns CDR1 KGHSH and CDR2 LQKENI. V was clipped by 5 bases and J by 3 bases; unmatched bases: 5. The CDR3 DNA reads TGTGCCAGCTCAGCTCAGGGGGCTGACACTGAAGCTTTCTTT. It codes for CASSAQGADTEAFF.

V and J are TRBV4-2 and TRBJ2-5; 13 bases are a match to TRBD2. The V segment lost 1 base and the J segment 0 bases; nucleotides outside the gene matches: 2. Germline lookup yields CDR1 LGHNA and CDR2 YNFKEQ. The CDR3 runs 17 residues. The CDR3 DNA reads TGTGCCAGCAGCCAAGGCGGACTAGCGGGGGACCAAGAGACCCAGTACTTC. It is translated as CASSQGGLAGDQETQYF.

As concerns this clone: Relative to the germline gene, one junction end is altered; a read error may explain this. DNA for the CDR3: TGTGCTAGCAGCCTCGGGGGGTGGGACGATACGCAGTATTTT. It yields the protein CASSLGGWDDTQYF. V and J are TRBV7-7 and TRBJ2-3; 7 positions agree with TRBD2. CDR3 size: 14 residues. Germline V gene data show CDR1 as SSHAT and CDR2 as FNYEAQ (reference sequence).

The chain carries TRBV6-6 and TRBJ2-6, with TRBD1 matching 9 bases. This CDR3 spans 15 amino acids. Germline V gives CDR1 MNHNY, CDR2 SVGAGI (reference sequence). V lost 6 bases and J lost 0; bases outside the gene matches: 0. Written as DNA, the CDR3 is TGTGCCAGCAGGACAGGGGGCTCTGGGGCCAACGTCCTGACTTTC. It yields the protein CASRTGGSGANVLTF.

The genes are TRBV5-4 and TRBJ2-2, with TRBD2 matching 7 bases. Germline loops: CDR1 SGHNT, CDR2 YYREEE (reference sequence). J was trimmed by 1 base and V by 0 bases; bases with no gene match: 3. CDR3 length: 16 residues. CDR3 coding DNA: TGTGCCAGCAGCTTGGGTAGCGGGCAGAACACCGGGGAGCTGTTTTTT. Protein sequence: CASSLGSGQNTGELFF.

The chain uses TRBV6-5 and TRBJ2-7; D may be TRBD1 (7 bases). The germline V gene encodes CDR1 MNHEY and CDR2 SVGAGI. V dropped 5 bases and J dropped 0 bases, with 14 bases sitting between them. The CDR3 totals 15 residues. CDR3 coding DNA: TGTGCCAGCAGTGGAGGGACAGCGAGCTCCTACGAGCAGTACTTC. Translated, it gives CASSGGTASSYEQYF.

J is TRBJ1-4 and V is TRBV27; a weak D match, TRBD1 (5 bases). Trimming took off 5 bases at V and 5 bases at J, with 9 bases between the two ends. Germline V gene data show CDR1 as MNHEY and CDR2 as SMNVEV (reference sequence). The length of the CDR3 is 13 residues. CDR3 in amino acids: CASSRGLNEKLFF. The CDR3, as DNA: TGTGCCAGCAGTAGGGGTCTGAATGAAAAACTGTTTTTT.

V usage is TRBV5-4 and J usage is TRBJ1-6; D ambiguous. Germline CDR1 and CDR2: SGHNT and YYREEE (reference sequence). Trimming pared 0 bases from V and 10 bases from J, leaving 14 bases between. The CDR3 contains 15 residues. This chain's CDR3 is CASSLAQAMASPLHF. The CDR3 DNA is TGTGCCAGCAGCTTGGCCCAGGCAATGGCCTCACCCCTCCACTTT.

This clone was counted ten times or more. V and J are TRBV13 and TRBJ2-7; TRBD1 matches 9 bases. This CDR3 comprises 13 residues. Germline-derived CDR1 and CDR2 are PRHDT and FYEKMQ (reference sequence). The ends lost 5 bases at V and 4 bases at J; junction bases unmatched: 3. CDR3 loop: CASSPGQGYEQYF. DNA for the CDR3: TGTGCCAGCAGCCCAGGACAGGGGTACGAGCAGTACTTC.

V gene TRBV5-1 combines with J gene TRBJ2-1, with TRBD1 matching 10 bases. Germline CDR1 SGHRS, CDR2 YFSETQ. This CDR3 comprises 20 residues. Trimming removed 0 bases from V and 2 bases from J; junction bases left unmatched: 14. The CDR3 region has the DNA TGCGCCAGCAGCTTGGAAGTGGGGACAGGGGTAAATATCCCCTACAATGAGCAGTTCTTC. Protein product: CASSLEVGTGVNIPYNEQFF.

This sequence joins TRBV11-3 and TRBJ1-3; 8 bases are a match to TRBD1. The CDR3 is 14 amino acids. The trim removed 11 bases at V and 0 bases at J, leaving 6 bases unmatched. The germline gives CDR1 SGHNT, CDR2 YENEEA. The DNA of the CDR3 is TGTGCCCAGGCGGGGACAGGCTCTGGAAACACCATATATTTT. It specifies CAQAGTGSGNTIYF.

V usage is TRBV2 and J usage is TRBJ2-5; D unclear. The V and J ends lost 7 bases and 5 bases respectively, with 14 bases between them. The CDR3 totals 13 residues. Germline V gives CDR1 SNHLY, CDR2 FYNNEI. The CDR3 sequence: CASKIGTLETQYF. The CDR3 DNA is TGTGCCAGCAAAATCGGTACCCTTGAGACCCAGTACTTC.

This chain connects TRBV6-1 to TRBJ2-2; 8 bases fit TRBD2. The CDR3 is 15 amino acids. V was pared by 4 bases and J by 7 bases, with 8 bases of the junction left unmatched. The germline gives CDR1 MNHNS, CDR2 SASEGT. In DNA, the CDR3 is TGTGCCAGCAGTGCCCGGGGGGGCCTCGGCGGGGAGCTGTTTTTT. This sequence encodes CASSARGGLGGELFF.

The chain recombines TRBV5-6 with TRBJ1-2; 8 bases map to TRBD1. In germline, CDR1 is SGHDT, CDR2 YYEEEE. The CDR3 extends over 15 amino acids. The V and J ends lost 2 bases and 5 bases, in that order; junction bases with no gene match: 8. CDR3 DNA sequence: TGTGCCAGCAGCTTACCCAGACAGGGGAGATATGGCTACACCTTC. The encoded protein is CASSLPRQGRYGYTF.

The chain uses TRBV21-1 and TRBJ2-7; the table's D call of TRBD2 was not tested on the DNA. TRBV21-1 is flagged as a pseudogene. The CDR3 extends over 15 amino acids. This CDR3 is CASSKGGIISYEQYF. Here the CDR3 DNA reads TGTGCCAGCAGCAAGGGAGGGATAATCTCCTACGAGCAGTACTTC.

The CDR3 coding sequence is TGTGCCAGCAGCCCCAGGGGACTAGCGGGAGGAGAGGCAGATACGCAGTATTTT. Protein: CASSPRGLAGGEADTQYF. This chain uses TRBV9 with TRBJ2-3; TRBD2 agrees at 15 bases. V dropped 4 bases and J dropped 4; count of bases not matched to a gene: 10. This CDR3 is built from 18 residues. CDR1 is SGDLS and CDR2 is YYNGEE in the germline V gene.

The rearrangement joins TRBV11-3 to TRBJ2-5; 9 nucleotides agree with TRBD1. The CDR3 has 16 amino acids. Germline V lookup: CDR1 SGHNT, CDR2 YENEEA. Germline trimming cut 0 bases from V and 4 bases from J; bases unmatched to any gene: 6. In DNA form, the CDR3 reads TGTGCCAGCAGCTTAGATGGACAGGGGATTTCAGAGACCCAGTACTTC. Its translation: CASSLDGQGISETQYF.